This TCR beta chain appears in the sequencing data of a study of T cells expressing NK-cell markers. Overall study context: Repertoires of TCR beta were obtained from T cells sorted as CD3+CD56+NKG2C+, CD3+CD56+NKG2C- and CD3+CD56-NKG2C+. General study findings and limits: The dominant NKG2C+ clonotypes represented roughly 1.0-7.5% of CD8+ T cells in over 5 donors.

With regard to this clonotype: Its antigen is not known.

The CDR3 runs to 16 residues. Germline V gene lookup returns CDR1 SGHNT and CDR2 YYREEE (reference sequence). Reanalyzing the 5' RACE reads, TCRdb keeps one entry per CDR3 protein, without DNA. The sample includes about 260,000 distinct CDR3 sequences. This sequence was found in a woman aged 18-70 years in good health. The V and J genes are TRBV5-4 and TRBJ2-3; TCRdb's D call of TRBD2 is untestable without DNA. Material: blood T cells: a sorted CD56 or NKG2C T cell subset, CD4+ or CD8+ T cells, or bulk PBMC T cells (not recorded which). CDR3 sequence reads: CASSPPGTSSIDTQYF.